This T cell receptor beta chain was retrieved from a study of cytomegalovirus exposure and HLA in healthy donors. Overall study context: The same platform used for the approximately 670 first-cohort repertoires was also used for the roughly 120 validation repertoires, as a later analysis reported. Broader study findings: There were 150 to 200 TCR beta chains listed as cytomegalovirus-associated.

The germline V gene encodes CDR1 MNHNS and CDR2 SASEGT. CDR3 length: 16 residues. V lost 3 bases to trimming and J lost 2 bases; unmatched junction nucleotides: 2. On this clone: What it recognizes is unknown.

Some clones are missing from TCRdb's copy, which holds only in-frame ones; the method was immunoSEQ multiplex PCR. The data show approximately 270,000 clones, with 80% to 90% seen just once and roughly 1% held by the top ten. The chain joins TRBV6-1 to TRBJ2-1; 12 bases fit TRBD2. The clonotype was recovered from a woman aged 18-29 years in good health and CMV-seronegative. The specimen sequenced was PBMCs. CDR3 in DNA: TGTGCCAGCAGTGAGACTAGCGGGGGTACCTACAATGAGCAGTTCTTC. Protein product: CASSETSGGTYNEQFF.